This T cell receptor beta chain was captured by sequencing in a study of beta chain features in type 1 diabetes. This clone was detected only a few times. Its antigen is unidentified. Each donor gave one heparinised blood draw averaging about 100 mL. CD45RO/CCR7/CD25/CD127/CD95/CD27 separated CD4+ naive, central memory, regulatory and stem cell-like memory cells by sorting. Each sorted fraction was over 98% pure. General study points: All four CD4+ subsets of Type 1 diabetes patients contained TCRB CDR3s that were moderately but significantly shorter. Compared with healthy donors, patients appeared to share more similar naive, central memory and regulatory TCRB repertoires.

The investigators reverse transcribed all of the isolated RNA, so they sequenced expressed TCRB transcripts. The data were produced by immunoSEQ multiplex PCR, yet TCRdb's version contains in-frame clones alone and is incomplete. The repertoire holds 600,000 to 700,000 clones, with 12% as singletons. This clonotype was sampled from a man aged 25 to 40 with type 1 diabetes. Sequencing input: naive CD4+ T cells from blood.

CDR3 loop: CASSDVPGGSPLHF. In nucleotides, the CDR3 is TGTGCCAGCTCTGACGTCCCAGGAGGTTCACCCCTCCACTTT. The chain links TRBV18 to TRBJ1-6; D gene unclear. V was cut by 6 bases and J by 9 bases, with 15 bases left in between. CDR3 size: 14 residues. CDR1 KGHSH and CDR2 LQKENI come from the germline V gene.